This section outlines one T cell receptor beta chain sequence together with its context. Its antigen remains undetermined. Within one base of it there is no much larger clone, and no base qualities were kept. The cohort was made up of 666 healthy bone marrow donors. All cohort members were sampled while nominally healthy, although unrecorded immune exposures were likely present. The donor was CMV seropositive and belonged to the group of a few hundred seropositive cohort members. Every donor gave a peripheral blood sample, and the peripheral blood mononuclear cells from that sample were used for TCR beta sequencing. The Qiagen DNeasy Blood Extraction Kit was used to extract genomic DNA from the blood cell samples. These data come from a study of cytomegalovirus exposure and HLA in healthy donors (dated by TCRdb to 2016 to 2017). Regarding the study in general: In an earlier analysis of roughly 590 of the donors, 276 Gb of sequence data and 90 million to 120 million unique TCR beta sequences from roughly 200 million T cells were reported. Four to six DR-DQ haplotypes were handled as single units for association and clustering, since linkage in the cohort was strong. Among 398 genotyped donors of the cohort, an average of approximately 240,000 unique TCR beta nucleotide sequences were sequenced per donor, roughly 20% of them non-productive. Of the roughly 400 genotyped donors, approximately 83% fell in the genetic ancestry cluster associated with self-reported Caucasian donors. Donor age, sex, ethnicity and CMV serostatus were compiled alongside the repertoire data. To decide whether each TCR beta V gene segment behaved as functional or pseudogenic, an earlier analysis of nearly 600 of the donors relied on high-throughput TCR beta sequencing. Using immunosequencing, the study profiled T cell repertoires from around 670 subjects and related those repertoires to cytomegalovirus serostatus. The aim of the study was to test whether cataloging public T cell receptors could identify signatures of past pathogen exposure. HLA typing covered class I and class II loci at four-digit resolution. The study combined high-throughput TCR immunosequencing, statistical association of individual TCRs with disease status, and machine learning to predict cytomegalovirus infection status. In a later analysis, previously published TCR beta repertoires from 670 or so donors were re-analyzed and high-resolution HLA genotyping was added so that TCR occurrence patterns could be studied. Besides the first cohort of roughly 700 subjects, a separate validation cohort made up of 90 to 150 different subjects was used. Roughly 300 gigabases of sequencing data and roughly 81 million unique TCR sequences made up an early release that covered about 640 HLA-typed donors. In the later analysis, no new phenotypic data were used to find candidate immune exposures; instead, reliance was placed on TCR beta sequences and their occurrence across donors. The number of typed donors differed by locus: about 629-630 for A, B, C, DRB1 and DQB1; 522 for DQA1; some 610 for DPA1; and roughly 450 for DPB1. Every discovery cohort repertoire had been produced on one sequencing platform. A later genetic analysis used genome-wide SNP genotypes for about 55% of the 666 donors, treating that subset as a discovery cohort. The full study reports these points: Linkage disequilibrium might explain the correlated functional status among segregating V segments, but an unknown experimental factor could not be excluded. In an earlier analysis of 500 to 650 of the donors, most TCR beta V segments appeared in productive rearrangements about 87% or about 30% of the time, broadly matching IMGT annotations. A further reported finding was that TCR beta sequences accurately predicted the HLA-A and HLA-B alleles for most subjects in the first cohort. Some IMGT-functional V segments, including TRBV6-2 and TRBV6-3, could not be told apart with the 87-base-pair reads, so those segments were excluded. For the cohort, immune exposure information was limited to CMV serostatus. Because some donors lacked HLA typing at each locus, the association tests relied only on the typed subset. The authors suggested that the approach could potentially be extended to other disease states and immunological phenotypes. A few of the identified cytomegalovirus-associated TCR beta chains were confirmed in vitro to be specific for cytomegalovirus antigens. The classifier was reported to diagnose cytomegalovirus status with high specificity and sensitivity in both the original and validation cohorts. The cohort was sequenced for TCR beta chains only, and without alpha or paired-chain data the features that could be detected were limited. In a later genetic analysis, a missense DCLRE1C variant was associated with V-gene and J-gene trimming of TCR beta chains, and the association was replicated in an independent cohort. According to a later analysis, most CMV-associated TCR beta chains appeared to be HLA-restricted, and the HLA associations seemed to be driven largely by CMV exposure. Most TCR sequences were observed very rarely across donors, whereas some public TCRs were present in many individuals. When HLA alleles, especially DR and DQ, strongly co-occurred, attributing TCR associations to individual alleles was difficult. Presence/absence analyses assumed roughly uniform sequencing depth across donors, an assumption that may not hold. In a later analysis, TCR association rates were found to vary across HLA loci, with the most associated TCRs seen for DRB1 alleles and the fewest for HLA-C alleles. According to a later genetic analysis, donors in an Asian-associated ancestry cluster had fewer N-insertions in productive TCRs than the roughly 670-donor mean. A group of highly shared sequence variants was considered likely to be a technical artifact of the sequencing pipeline. Because counts were too low, 15 to 20 rarely observed V segments, including chromosome 9 orphons, were left out of the earlier analysis of about 620 of the donors. Several of the top co-occurrence clusters appeared to be linked to parvovirus B19, influenza, CMV and Epstein-Barr virus, according to a later analysis. In a later analysis, HLA-associated TCR beta chains were found to be more clonally expanded and to have lower generation probabilities than equally common non-associated chains. The study gave a list of under 200 TCR beta chains associated with cytomegalovirus. In a later analysis, about 16,000 TCR beta sequences were associated with specific HLA alleles at a false discovery rate of 0.05.

The CDR1 and CDR2 encoded by the germline V gene (reference sequence) are SGHKS and YYEKEE. The CDR3 starts with the cysteine, ends with the phenylalanine, and has 17 residues. Of all the DNA, just the CDR3 is kept, 51 bases in frame from base 1. V lost 2 bases and J lost 3 bases, and the count of bases not matched to a germline gene is 6. Library generation was performed with the immunoSEQ multiplex PCR assay. A mixture of 60 forward primers for TCR Vbeta segments and 13 reverse primers for TCR Jbeta segments was used in the multiplex PCR. The CDR3 region of rearranged TCR beta genes was amplified from genomic DNA with a multiplex PCR assay. The Illumina HiSeq System was used to sequence the amplified TCR beta libraries as 87-base-pair reads. Processing in the source paper ran as follows. In a later analysis, tens of millions of unique TCR beta chains were counted across the 500 to 850 repertoires, and roughly 11 million of these chains were shared by at least two donors. To remove PCR and sequencing errors, raw reads were error-corrected and collapsed into unique sequences using a nearest-neighbor algorithm that merged closely related sequences. V, D and J gene segments were assigned by aligning CDR3 sequences to IMGT reference sequences. For a sequence to be retained, at least a six-nucleotide match to both a V gene segment and a J gene segment was required. Rearrangements were classified as productive when the CDR3 lacked stop codons and remained in frame with V and J, and all other rearrangements were classified as non-productive. CDR3 was defined by IMGT convention, running from the second conserved V-encoded cysteine to the conserved J-encoded phenylalanine. The earlier analysis of about 590 of the donors excluded sequences that lacked an unambiguous match to a single V gene segment. In an earlier analysis of approximately 610 of the donors, V segments were called functional above 56.7% productive rearrangements and were called segregating when the between-donor standard deviation exceeded 5%. A statistical classification framework was developed to diagnose cytomegalovirus status using the catalog of TCR beta chain sequences. In a later analysis, TCR nucleotide sequences were compared against IMGT/GENE-DB human TR gene sequences so that V and J genes could be assigned. The TCRdist pipeline was used in a later analysis to assign CDR3 sequences and most-parsimonious VDJ recombination scenarios. A later analysis defined each TCR beta chain by its CDR3 amino acid sequence plus V-gene family, and excluded reads lacking a unique V-gene family. As a way to deal with suspected cross-contamination and a sequencing artifact, a later analysis dropped over 550 nucleotide sequences that were highly shared and had low generation probability. A later analysis calculated a clonal expansion index for each public chain from normalized within-repertoire ranks of inferred template counts. Generation probabilities in a later analysis came from a VDJ recombination model fitted to out-of-frame rearrangements, and those results were checked against IGoR. A later analysis scored TCR-TCR, TCR-HLA and TCR-CMV co-occurrence with hypergeometric tests, applying a repertoire-size bias correction to TCR pairs. In a later analysis, false discovery rates were estimated by permuting HLA or CMV assignments 20 times. In a later analysis, co-occurring TCRs were grouped with DBSCAN, and TCRdist sequence similarity was added when clustering was performed within HLA-allele-positive subsets. Repertoires with fewer than 30,000 or more than 120,000 public chains, plus five repertoires with anomalous nucleotide sharing, were excluded from co-occurrence clustering. This is the immuneACCESS table as TCRdb keeps it, with only in-frame sequences that have V and J called. A part of the clones is gone; compared with another copy, unresolved V genes explain less than half, and the rest is unexplained. V, J and clone size are taken as reported in that table, and D and trimming were inferred from the DNA itself. The sample includes around 100,000 clones, with 60% to 80% observed a single time. The biggest ten clones account for roughly 4% of the sample.

This sequence uses TRBV5-5 and TRBJ2-2, with TRBD1 matching 11 junction bases. Source material: PBMCs. This TCR came from a man aged 45-60 years in good health and CMV-seropositive. The DNA is as follows: TGTGCCAGCAGCTTACGCAGGGACAGGGGGTACACCGGGGAGCTGTTTTTT. This sequence encodes CASSLRRDRGYTGELFF.